This TCR beta chain stems from a study of T cells after yellow fever vaccination. Study as a whole: SMART-Seq v4 Ultra Low Input prepared the low-cell-number fractions. General study findings and limits: Post-booster repertoires again held most primary-vaccination clones (roughly 95% CD4, 80% to 90% CD8).

Turning to this clonotype: Its antigen is as yet unknown.

From the 5' RACE reads, TCRdb called clonotypes with MiXCR, one entry per CDR3 protein. This table holds hundreds of thousands of distinct CDR3 sequences, about 3.5% found once. V lost 6 bases, J lost 7 bases, and 15 bases stayed unmatched. The CDR3 is 17 amino acids. Germline V CDR1 and CDR2: MNHEY, SMNVEV (reference sequence). The chain has TRBV27 and TRBJ1-6; 7 nucleotides agree with TRBD1. The clonotype originates from a man aged 18 to 29 who received the YFV17D yellow fever vaccine. The material sequenced was PBMCs, taken on the day of the yellow fever booster vaccination. The DNA of the CDR3 is TGTGCCAGCAGATCGCCCTTCCGACAGGGAAAGAATTCACCCCTCCACTTT. Its translation is CASRSPFRQGKNSPLHF.